This section outlines one T cell receptor beta chain sequence together with its context. The entry originates in a study of blood T cell repertoires in COVID-19. Across the whole study: Sample material is recorded as cDNA or gDNA derived from T cells, B-cell-depleted T cells, or PBMCs.

Profiled with immunoSEQ multiplex PCR; TCRdb holds only in-frame clones, not every one. The table has about 130,000 clones, 60% to 80% seen once. This CDR3 contains 14 residues. The V gene end was trimmed by 6 bases and the J gene end by 3 bases; junction bases not matched to a gene: 5. Germline CDR1 is SEHNR and CDR2 is FQNEAQ (reference sequence). Sequencing input: peripheral blood. The receptor was derived from a man in his fifties or sixties with acute or convalescent COVID-19. The chain carries TRBV7-9 and TRBJ1-2, with TRBD1 identical over 9 bases. The CDR3 reads CASRGDRGYYGYTF. In DNA form, the CDR3 reads TGTGCCAGCAGAGGAGACAGGGGGTACTATGGCTACACCTTC.